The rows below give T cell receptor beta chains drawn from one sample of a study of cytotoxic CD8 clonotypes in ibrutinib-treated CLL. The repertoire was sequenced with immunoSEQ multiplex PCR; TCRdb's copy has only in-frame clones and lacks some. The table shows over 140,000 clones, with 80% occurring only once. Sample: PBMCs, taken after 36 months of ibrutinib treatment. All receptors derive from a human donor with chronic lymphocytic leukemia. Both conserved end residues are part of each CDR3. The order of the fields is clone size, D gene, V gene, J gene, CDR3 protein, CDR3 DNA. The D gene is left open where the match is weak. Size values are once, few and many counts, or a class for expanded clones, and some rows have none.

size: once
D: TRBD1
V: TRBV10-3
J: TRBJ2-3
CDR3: CATDREGTDTQYF
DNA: TGTGCCACCGACAGGGAAGGCACAGATACGCAGTATTTT

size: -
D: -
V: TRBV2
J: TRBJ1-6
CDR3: CASSGGYSPLHF
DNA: TGTGCCAGCAGTGGGGGGTATTCACCCCTCCACTTT

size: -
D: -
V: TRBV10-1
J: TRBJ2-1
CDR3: CASSESRGFGLAHNEQFF
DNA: TGCGCCAGCAGTGAGTCCCGAGGATTCGGGCTAGCGCACAATGAGCAGTTCTTC

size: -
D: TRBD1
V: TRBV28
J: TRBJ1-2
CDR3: CASRRQGAGTVGGYTF
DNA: TGTGCCAGCAGGAGACAGGGGGCGGGAACGGTCGGTGGCTACACCTTC

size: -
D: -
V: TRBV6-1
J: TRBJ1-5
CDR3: CASSGTQYSNQPQHF
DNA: TGTGCCAGCTCGGGGACGCAGTATAGCAATCAGCCCCAGCATTTT

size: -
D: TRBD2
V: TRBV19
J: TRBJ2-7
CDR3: CASSISGTGLYEQYF
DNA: TGTGCCAGTAGTATTAGCGGGACGGGATTATACGAGCAGTACTTC

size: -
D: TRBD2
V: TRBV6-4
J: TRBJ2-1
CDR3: CASSETSGGWDEQFF
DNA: TGTGCCAGCAGTGAGACTAGCGGGGGGTGGGATGAGCAGTTCTTC

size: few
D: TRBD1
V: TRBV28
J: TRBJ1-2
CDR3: CASSNGQGGYGYTF
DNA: TGTGCCAGCAGTAACGGACAGGGGGGCTATGGCTACACCTTC

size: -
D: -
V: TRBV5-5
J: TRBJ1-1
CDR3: CASKRSWGNTEAFF
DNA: TGTGCCTCCAAGCGTAGTTGGGGTAACACTGAAGCTTTCTTT

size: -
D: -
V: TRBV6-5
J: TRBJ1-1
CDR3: CASSYWRGVNTEAFF
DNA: TGTGCCAGCAGTTATTGGCGCGGGGTGAACACTGAAGCTTTCTTT

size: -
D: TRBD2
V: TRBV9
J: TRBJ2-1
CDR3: CASSVGRTSALYEQFF
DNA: TGTGCCAGCAGCGTAGGAAGGACTAGTGCGTTGTATGAGCAGTTCTTC

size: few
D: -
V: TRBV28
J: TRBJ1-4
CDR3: CASSTGNEKLFF
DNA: TGTGCCAGCTCAACAGGGAACGAAAAACTGTTTTTT

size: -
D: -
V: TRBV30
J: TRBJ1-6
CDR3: CAWSVLGGRRYSPLHF
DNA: TGTGCCTGGAGTGTACTCGGAGGACGGAGATATTCACCCCTCCACTTT

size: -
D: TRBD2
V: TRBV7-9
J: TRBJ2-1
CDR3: CASSWPGTSGTYNEQFF
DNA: TGTGCCAGCAGCTGGCCCGGGACTAGCGGGACTTACAATGAGCAGTTCTTC

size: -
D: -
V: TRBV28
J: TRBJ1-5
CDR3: CASSLLEGQPQHF
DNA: TGTGCCAGCAGTTTGTTGGAAGGTCAGCCCCAGCATTTT

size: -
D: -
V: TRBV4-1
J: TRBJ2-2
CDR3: CASSQALNTGELFF
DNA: TGCGCCAGCAGCCAGGCACTGAACACCGGGGAGCTGTTTTTT

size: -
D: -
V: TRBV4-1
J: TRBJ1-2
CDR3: CASSQDRVGHDYGYTF
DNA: TGCGCCAGCAGCCAAGATCGGGTCGGGCACGACTATGGCTACACCTTC

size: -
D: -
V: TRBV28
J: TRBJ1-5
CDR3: CASSLGPGSNQPQHF
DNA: TGTGCCAGCAGTTTAGGGCCCGGCAGCAATCAGCCCCAGCATTTT

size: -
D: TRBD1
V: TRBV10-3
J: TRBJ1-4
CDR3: CATDDVGQGDYEKLFF
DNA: TGTGCCACCGACGACGTTGGACAGGGCGATTATGAAAAACTGTTTTTT

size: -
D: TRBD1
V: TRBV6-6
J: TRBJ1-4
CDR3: CASSWTGREKLFF
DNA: TGTGCCAGCAGTTGGACAGGGCGAGAAAAACTGTTTTTT

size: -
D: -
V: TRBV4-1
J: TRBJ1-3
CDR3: CASSRVGGTIYF
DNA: TGCGCCAGCAGCCGCGTCGGGGGCACCATATATTTT

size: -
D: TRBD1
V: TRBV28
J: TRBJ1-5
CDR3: CASRPGTGGSQHF
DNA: TGTGCCAGCAGACCCGGGACAGGCGGGTCCCAGCATTTT

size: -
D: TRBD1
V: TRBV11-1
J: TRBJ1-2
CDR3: CASSAGTGDYGYTF
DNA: TGTGCCAGCAGCGCCGGGACAGGGGACTATGGCTACACCTTC

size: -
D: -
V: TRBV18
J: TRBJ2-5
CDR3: CASSLQETQYF
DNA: TGTGCCAGCTCACTCCAAGAGACCCAGTACTTC